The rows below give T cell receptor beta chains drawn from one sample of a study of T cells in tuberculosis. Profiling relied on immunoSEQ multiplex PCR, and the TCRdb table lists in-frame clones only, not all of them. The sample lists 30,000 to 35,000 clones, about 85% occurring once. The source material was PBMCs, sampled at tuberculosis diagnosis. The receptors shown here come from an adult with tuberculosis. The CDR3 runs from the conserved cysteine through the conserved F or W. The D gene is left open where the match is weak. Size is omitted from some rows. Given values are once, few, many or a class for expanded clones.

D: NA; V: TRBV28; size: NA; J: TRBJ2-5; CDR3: CASIHRTGQETQYF; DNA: TGTGCCAGCATCCACAGGACCGGACAAGAGACCCAGTACTTC
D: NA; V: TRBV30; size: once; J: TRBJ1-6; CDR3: CAWSEPQGQYNSPLHF; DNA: TGTGCCTGGAGTGAGCCGCAGGGCCAGTATAATTCACCCCTCCACTTT
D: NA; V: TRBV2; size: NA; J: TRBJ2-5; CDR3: CASSEAIRPRETQYF; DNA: TGTGCCAGCAGTGAAGCTATCAGGCCCCGGGAGACCCAGTACTTC
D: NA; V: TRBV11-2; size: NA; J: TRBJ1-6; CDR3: CASSSKLQGTPLHF; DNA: TGTGCCAGCAGCTCAAAATTACAGGGAACACCCCTCCACTTT
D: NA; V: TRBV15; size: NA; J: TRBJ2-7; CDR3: CATSIGGDSYEQYF; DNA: TGTGCCACCAGCATAGGAGGAGACTCCTACGAGCAGTACTTC
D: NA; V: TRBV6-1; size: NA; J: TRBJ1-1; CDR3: CASSAFSGEVSVAFF; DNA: TGTGCCAGCAGTGCTTTTTCGGGGGAGGTTTCAGTGGCTTTCTTT
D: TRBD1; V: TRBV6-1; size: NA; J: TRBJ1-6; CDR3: CASTTTGTGRSPLHF; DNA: TGTGCCAGCACCACCACCGGGACAGGTCGGTCACCCCTCCACTTT
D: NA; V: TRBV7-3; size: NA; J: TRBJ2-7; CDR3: CASSLGPGNIDEQYF; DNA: TGTGCCAGCAGCTTAGGCCCCGGGAACATCGACGAGCAGTACTTC
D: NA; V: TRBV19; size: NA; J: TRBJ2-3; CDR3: CASSDDKGGTQYF; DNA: TGTGCCAGTAGTGACGACAAGGGAGGTACGCAGTATTTT
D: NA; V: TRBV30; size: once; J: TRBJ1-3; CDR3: CAWSPGGSSGNTIYF; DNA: TGTGCCTGGAGTCCGGGGGGCTCTTCTGGAAACACCATATATTTT
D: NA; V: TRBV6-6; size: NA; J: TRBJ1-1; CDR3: CASRTGPATEAFF; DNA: TGTGCCAGCAGGACAGGACCAGCCACTGAAGCTTTCTTT
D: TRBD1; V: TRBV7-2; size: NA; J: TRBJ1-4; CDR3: CASSSQGEDEKLFF; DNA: TGTGCCAGCAGCTCACAGGGGGAGGATGAAAAACTGTTTTTT
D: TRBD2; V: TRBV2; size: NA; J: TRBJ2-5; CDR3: CATLGGSEETQYF; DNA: TGTGCCACCCTGGGCGGGAGTGAAGAGACCCAGTACTTC
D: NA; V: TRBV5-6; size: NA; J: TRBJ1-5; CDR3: CASSLGTGYSNQPQHF; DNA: TGTGCCAGCAGCTTGGGGACGGGATATAGCAATCAGCCCCAGCATTTT
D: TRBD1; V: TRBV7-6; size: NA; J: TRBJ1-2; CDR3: CASSQTMGDRLYGYTF; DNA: TGTGCCAGCAGCCAAACCATGGGGGACAGGCTCTATGGCTACACCTTC
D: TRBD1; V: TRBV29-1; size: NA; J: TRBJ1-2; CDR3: CSVGGQDSNYGYTF; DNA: TGCAGCGTGGGGGGACAGGACTCTAACTATGGCTACACCTTC
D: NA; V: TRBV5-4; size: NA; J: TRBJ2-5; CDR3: CASSTGETQYF; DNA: TGTGCCAGCTCTACAGGAGAGACCCAGTACTTC
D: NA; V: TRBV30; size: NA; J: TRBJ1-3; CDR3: CAWGRNTIYF; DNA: TGTGCCTGGGGCAGAAACACCATATATTTT
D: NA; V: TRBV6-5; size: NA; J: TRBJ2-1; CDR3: CASSYSSGSSYNEQFF; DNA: TGTGCCAGCAGTTACTCTAGCGGCAGCTCCTACAATGAGCAGTTCTTC
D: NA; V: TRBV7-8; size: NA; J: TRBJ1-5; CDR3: CASSLALSGRDNQPQHF; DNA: TGTGCCAGCAGCTTAGCGCTATCGGGCAGGGACAATCAGCCCCAGCATTTT
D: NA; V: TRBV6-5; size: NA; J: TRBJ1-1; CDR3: CASTRGKDTEAFF; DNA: TGTGCCAGCACCCGCGGAAAGGACACTGAAGCTTTCTTT
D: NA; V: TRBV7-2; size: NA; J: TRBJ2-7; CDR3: CASSLSSSGFVAYEQYF; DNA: TGTGCCAGCAGCTTGTCCTCCTCAGGGTTTGTGGCCTACGAGCAGTACTTC
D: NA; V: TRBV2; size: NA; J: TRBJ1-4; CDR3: CASSEQAATNEKLFF; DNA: TGTGCCAGCAGTGAACAGGCTGCAACTAATGAAAAACTGTTTTTT
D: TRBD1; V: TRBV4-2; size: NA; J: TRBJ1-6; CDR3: CASSQVGTGPLSGTLHF; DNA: TGTGCCAGCAGCCAAGTCGGGACAGGGCCCCTATCAGGAACCCTCCACTTT
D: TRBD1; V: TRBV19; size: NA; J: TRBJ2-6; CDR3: CASSIQTGTGANVLTF; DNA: TGTGCCAGTAGTATCCAGACAGGGACTGGGGCCAACGTCCTGACTTTC
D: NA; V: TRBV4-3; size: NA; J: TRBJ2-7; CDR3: CASSRGSGGTYEQYF; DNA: TGCGCCAGCAGCAGAGGCTCCGGGGGAACCTACGAGCAGTACTTC
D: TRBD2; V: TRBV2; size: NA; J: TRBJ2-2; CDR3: CASSGLAGTGELFF; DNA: TGTGCCAGCAGTGGGCTAGCGGGGACCGGGGAGCTGTTTTTT
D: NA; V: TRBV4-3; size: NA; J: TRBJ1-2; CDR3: CASSQEIHSLNGYTF; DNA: TGCGCCAGCAGCCAAGAGATCCACTCCCTCAATGGCTACACCTTC
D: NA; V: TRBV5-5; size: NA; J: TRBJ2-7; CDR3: CASRDRSSYEQYF; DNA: TGTGCCAGCAGAGACAGGAGCTCCTACGAGCAGTACTTC
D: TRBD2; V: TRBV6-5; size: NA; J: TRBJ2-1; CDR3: CASSYGRANYNEQFF; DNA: TGTGCCAGCAGTTACGGGAGGGCAAACTACAATGAGCAGTTCTTC
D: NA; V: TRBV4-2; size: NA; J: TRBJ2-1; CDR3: CASSPRLETYNEQFF; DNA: TGTGCCAGCAGCCCCCGACTAGAGACCTACAATGAGCAGTTCTTC
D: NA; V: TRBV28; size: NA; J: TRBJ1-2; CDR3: CASRNSGYGYTF; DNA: TGTGCCAGCAGAAACAGCGGCTATGGCTACACCTTC
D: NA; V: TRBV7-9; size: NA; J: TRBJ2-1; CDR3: CASRAQVVPGEFF; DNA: TGTGCCAGCAGAGCCCAGGTAGTTCCAGGGGAGTTCTTC
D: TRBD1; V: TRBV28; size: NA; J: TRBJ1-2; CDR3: CASSTGQTNYGYTF; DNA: TGTGCCAGCAGCACGGGACAGACTAACTATGGCTACACCTTC
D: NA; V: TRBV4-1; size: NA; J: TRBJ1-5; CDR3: CASSQEQDYSNQPQHF; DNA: TGCGCCAGCAGCCAAGAACAGGATTATAGCAATCAGCCCCAGCATTTT
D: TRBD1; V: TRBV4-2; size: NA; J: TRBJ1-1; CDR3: CASSPDRGNTEAFF; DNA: TGTGCCAGCAGCCCGGACAGGGGGAACACTGAAGCTTTCTTT
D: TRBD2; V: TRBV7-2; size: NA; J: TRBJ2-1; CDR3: CASSLSGRANEQFF; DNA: TGTGCCAGCAGCTTGAGCGGGAGGGCCAATGAGCAGTTCTTC
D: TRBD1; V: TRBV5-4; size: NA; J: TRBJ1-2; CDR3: CASSLVGGYYGYTF; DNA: TGTGCCAGCAGCTTGGTAGGGGGCTACTATGGCTACACCTTC
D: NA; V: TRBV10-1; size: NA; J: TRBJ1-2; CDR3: CASSESAANGYTF; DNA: TGCGCCAGCAGTGAGTCCGCCGCTAATGGCTACACCTTC
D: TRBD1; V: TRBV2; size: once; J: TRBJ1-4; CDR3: CASRDRGNEKLFF; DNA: TGTGCCAGCCGGGACAGGGGTAATGAAAAACTGTTTTTT
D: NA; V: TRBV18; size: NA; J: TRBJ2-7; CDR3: CASSPPGRGAYEQYF; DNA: TGTGCCAGCTCACCACCGGGCAGGGGCGCCTACGAGCAGTACTTC
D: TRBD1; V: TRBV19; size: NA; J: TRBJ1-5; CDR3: CASLPRTGYSNQPQHF; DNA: TGTGCCAGCCTTCCTCGGACAGGTTATAGCAATCAGCCCCAGCATTTT
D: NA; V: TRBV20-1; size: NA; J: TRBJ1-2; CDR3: CSVPSRGYTF; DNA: TGCAGTGTCCCCTCGCGTGGCTACACCTTC
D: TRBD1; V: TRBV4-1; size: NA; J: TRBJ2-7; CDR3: CASSQTGGAGEQYF; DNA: TGCGCCAGCAGCCAAACAGGGGGCGCGGGAGAGCAGTACTTC